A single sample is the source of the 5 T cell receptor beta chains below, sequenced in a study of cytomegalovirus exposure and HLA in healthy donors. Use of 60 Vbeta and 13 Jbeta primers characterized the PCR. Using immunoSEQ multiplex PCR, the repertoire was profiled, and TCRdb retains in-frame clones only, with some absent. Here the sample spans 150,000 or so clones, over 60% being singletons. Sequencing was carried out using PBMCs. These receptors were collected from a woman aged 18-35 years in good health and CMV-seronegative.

CDR3 in DNA: TGTGCCAGCAGCTCGGGACAGGGGTTGGACACTGAAGCTTTCTTT. It encodes CASSSGQGLDTEAFF. This chain joins TRBV7-3 and TRBJ1-1; 10 positions match TRBD1. The length of the CDR3 is 15 residues. The germline V gene has CDR1 SGHTA and CDR2 FQGTGA. V was clipped by 4 bases and J by 3 bases; unmatched bases: 5.

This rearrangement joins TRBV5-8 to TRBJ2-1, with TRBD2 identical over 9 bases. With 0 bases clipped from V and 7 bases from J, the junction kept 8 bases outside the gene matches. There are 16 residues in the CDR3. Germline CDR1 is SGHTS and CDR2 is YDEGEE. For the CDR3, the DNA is TGTGCCAGCAGCTTGGCCAATAGCGGGAGAGGGAATGAGCAGTTCTTC. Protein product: CASSLANSGRGNEQFF. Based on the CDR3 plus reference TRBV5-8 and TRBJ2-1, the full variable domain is EAGVTQSPTHLIKTRGQQATLRCSPISGHTSVYWYQQALGLGLQFLLWYDEGEERNRGNFPPRFSGRQFPNYSSELNVNALELEDSALYLCASSLANSGRGNEQFFGPGTRLTVL.

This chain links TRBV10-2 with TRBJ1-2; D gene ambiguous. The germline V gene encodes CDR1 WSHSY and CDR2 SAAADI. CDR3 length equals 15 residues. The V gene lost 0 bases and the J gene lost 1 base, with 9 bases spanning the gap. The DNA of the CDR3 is TGCGCCAGCAGTGAGTCCCACAGCCTTAACTATGGCTACACCTTC. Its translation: CASSESHSLNYGYTF.

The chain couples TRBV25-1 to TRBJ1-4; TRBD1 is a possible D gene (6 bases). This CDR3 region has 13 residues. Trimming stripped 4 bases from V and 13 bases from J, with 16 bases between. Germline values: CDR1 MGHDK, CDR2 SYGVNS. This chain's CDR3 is CASSGSTGTSLFF. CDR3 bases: TGTGCCAGCAGTGGGTCCACCGGGACATCACTGTTTTTT. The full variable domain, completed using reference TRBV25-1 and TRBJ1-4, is EADIYQTPRYLVIGTGKKITLECSQTMGHDKMYWYQQDPGMELHLIHYSYGVNSTEKGDLSSESTVSRIRTEHFPLTLESARPSHTSQYLCASSGSTGTSLFFGSGTQLSVL.

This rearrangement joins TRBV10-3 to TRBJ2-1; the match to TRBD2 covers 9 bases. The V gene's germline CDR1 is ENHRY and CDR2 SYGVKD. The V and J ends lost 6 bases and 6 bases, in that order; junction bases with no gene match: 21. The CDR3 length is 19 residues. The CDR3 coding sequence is TGTGCCATCAGCGGAGGCTGGCGGGAGGGCCCCGTTCTTTTCAATGAGCAGTTCTTC. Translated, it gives CAISGGWREGPVLFNEQFF.